This TCR beta chain derives from a study of beta chain features in type 1 diabetes. The investigators reverse transcribed all of the isolated RNA, so they sequenced expressed TCRB transcripts. Clones were read by immunoSEQ multiplex PCR, and TCRdb kept only the in-frame ones, dropping some. The data show under 900,000 clones, around a sixth seen once. V lost 1 base and J 0 bases, leaving 8 bases between the germline ends. Germline V CDR1 and CDR2: SGHNT, YENEEA. The CDR3 runs to 15 residues. The receptor was derived from a woman aged 18-29 years in good health. J is TRBJ2-3 and V is TRBV11-3; no clear D. The specimen sequenced was naive CD4+ T cells from blood. CDR3 sequence: CASSLGKTSTDTQYF. DNA for the CDR3: TGTGCCAGCAGCTTAGGGAAAACCAGCACAGATACGCAGTATTTT. Supplemented by reference TRBV11-3 and TRBJ2-3, the full variable domain reads EAGVVQSPRYKIIEKKQPVAFWCNPISGHNTLYWYLQNLGQGPELLIRYENEEAVDDSQLPKDRFSAERLKGVDSTLKIQPAELGDSAVYLCASSLGKTSTDTQYFGPGTRLTVL.